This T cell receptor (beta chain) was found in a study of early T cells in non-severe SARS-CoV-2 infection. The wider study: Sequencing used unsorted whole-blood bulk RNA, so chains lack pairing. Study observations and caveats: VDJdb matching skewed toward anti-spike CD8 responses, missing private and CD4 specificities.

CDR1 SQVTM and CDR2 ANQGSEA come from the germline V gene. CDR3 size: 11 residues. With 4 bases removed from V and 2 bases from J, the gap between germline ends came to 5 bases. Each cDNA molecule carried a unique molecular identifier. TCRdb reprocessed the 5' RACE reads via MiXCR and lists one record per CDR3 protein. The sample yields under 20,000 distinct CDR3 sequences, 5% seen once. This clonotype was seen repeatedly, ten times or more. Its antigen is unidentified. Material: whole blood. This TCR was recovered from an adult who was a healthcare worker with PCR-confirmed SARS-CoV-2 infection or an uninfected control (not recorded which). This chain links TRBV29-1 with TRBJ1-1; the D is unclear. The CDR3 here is CSVVGNTEAFF. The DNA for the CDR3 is TGCAGCGTTGTAGGTAACACTGAAGCTTTCTTT.